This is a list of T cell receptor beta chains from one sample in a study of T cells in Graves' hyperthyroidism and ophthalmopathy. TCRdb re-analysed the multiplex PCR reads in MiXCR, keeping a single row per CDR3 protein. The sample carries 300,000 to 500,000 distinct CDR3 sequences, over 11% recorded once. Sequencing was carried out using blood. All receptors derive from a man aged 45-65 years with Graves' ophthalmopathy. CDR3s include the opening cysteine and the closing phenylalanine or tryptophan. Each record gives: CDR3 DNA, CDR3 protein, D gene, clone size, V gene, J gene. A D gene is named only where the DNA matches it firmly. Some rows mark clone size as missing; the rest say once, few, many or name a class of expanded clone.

CDR3 DNA: TGTGCCAGCAGCATGAACAGGGAATTGCACCTTCAAGAGACCCAGTACTTC; CDR3 protein: CASSMNRELHLQETQYF; D gene: .; clone size: many; V gene: TRBV5-6; J gene: TRBJ2-5
CDR3 DNA: TGTGCCAGCTCACCAACGGTGAAAGAGACCCAGTACTTC; CDR3 protein: CASSPTVKETQYF; D gene: .; clone size: many; V gene: TRBV18; J gene: TRBJ2-5
CDR3 DNA: TGTGCCAGCTCACTGATCGGGCTAGCCCCACGGAATGAGCAGTTCTTC; CDR3 protein: CASSLIGLAPRNEQFF; D gene: .; clone size: many; V gene: TRBV18; J gene: TRBJ2-1
CDR3 DNA: TGTGCCAGCAGAACCGGGATAGCGAGAGCGTCAACAGATACGCAGTATTTT; CDR3 protein: CASRTGIARASTDTQYF; D gene: .; clone size: few; V gene: TRBV2; J gene: TRBJ2-3
CDR3 DNA: TGCGCCAGCAAGGAGGGCTCGGATGGCACCTACAATGAGCAGTTCTTC; CDR3 protein: CASKEGSDGTYNEQFF; D gene: .; clone size: many; V gene: TRBV5-1; J gene: TRBJ2-1
CDR3 DNA: TGTGCCAGCAGCTTGAGCGGGAAAGGGGCAGATACGCAGTATTTT; CDR3 protein: CASSLSGKGADTQYF; D gene: TRBD2; clone size: many; V gene: TRBV7-2; J gene: TRBJ2-3
CDR3 DNA: TGCAGTGCTAGGGGGCGCGGAATAAGCACAGATACGCAGTATTTT; CDR3 protein: CSARGRGISTDTQYF; D gene: .; clone size: .; V gene: TRBV20-1; J gene: TRBJ2-3
CDR3 DNA: TGTGCCAGTGCATCTACGGGCCTGCAGAATAATGAAAAACTGTTTTTT; CDR3 protein: CASASTGLQNNEKLFF; D gene: .; clone size: few; V gene: TRBV19; J gene: TRBJ1-4
CDR3 DNA: TGTGCCAGCAGCCCGACAGGGGGCATCACTGAAGCTTTCTTT; CDR3 protein: CASSPTGGITEAFF; D gene: TRBD1; clone size: many; V gene: TRBV7-9; J gene: TRBJ1-1
CDR3 DNA: TGTGCCAGCAGCTTAGGGGGCGGTGAGCAGTTCTTC; CDR3 protein: CASSLGGGEQFF; D gene: .; clone size: many; V gene: TRBV11-2; J gene: TRBJ2-1
CDR3 DNA: TGTGCCAGCAGTTCGTGGGCGGACAGTGCCTTTGGGGCCAACGTCCTGACTTTC; CDR3 protein: CASSSWADSAFGANVLTF; D gene: .; clone size: few; V gene: TRBV12-3/TRBV12-4; J gene: TRBJ2-6
CDR3 DNA: TGTGCCATCAGTGAAGGTCTAGCGAGACAAGAGACCCAGTACTTC; CDR3 protein: CAISEGLARQETQYF; D gene: .; clone size: few; V gene: TRBV10-3; J gene: TRBJ2-5
CDR3 DNA: TGTGCCAGCAGTTGGGGTAGCGGAGGGACGAACACCGGGGAGCTGTTTTTT; CDR3 protein: CASSWGSGGTNTGELFF; D gene: .; clone size: few; V gene: TRBV6-5; J gene: TRBJ2-2
CDR3 DNA: TGTGCCTCCCGACGGGGGGCAGGGGGCGCTTCAGGGGCCAACGTCCTGACTTTC; CDR3 protein: CASRRGAGGASGANVLTF; D gene: .; clone size: few; V gene: TRBV30; J gene: TRBJ2-6
CDR3 DNA: TGTGCCTGGACCGAGGGGGCCACGAACACCGGGGAGCTGTTTTTT; CDR3 protein: CAWTEGATNTGELFF; D gene: TRBD1; clone size: many; V gene: TRBV30; J gene: TRBJ2-2
CDR3 DNA: TGCGCCAGCTCAAAGACTAGCGGGTTTGAGCAGTTCTTC; CDR3 protein: CASSKTSGFEQFF; D gene: TRBD2; clone size: many; V gene: TRBV10-1; J gene: TRBJ2-1
CDR3 DNA: TGTGCCAGCAGTGCTTTGGGCGGCCGGTTTACTGGAAACGCCATATATTTT; CDR3 protein: CASSALGGRFTGNAIYF; D gene: .; clone size: few; V gene: TRBV2; J gene: TRBJ1-3
CDR3 DNA: TGCGCCAGCAGCGCCGGGACGGATAATTCACCCCTCCACTTT; CDR3 protein: CASSAGTDNSPLHF; D gene: .; clone size: few; V gene: TRBV5-1; J gene: TRBJ1-6
CDR3 DNA: TGTGCCAGCAGTACCCACTTCTACGAGCAGTACTTC; CDR3 protein: CASSTHFYEQYF; D gene: .; clone size: many; V gene: TRBV28; J gene: TRBJ2-7
CDR3 DNA: TGTGCCAGCAGCTTCTTTCTAAGACAGGGAAGCACCGGGGAGCTGTTTTTT; CDR3 protein: CASSFFLRQGSTGELFF; D gene: TRBD1; clone size: many; V gene: TRBV7-9; J gene: TRBJ2-2
CDR3 DNA: TGTGCCAGCAGCTGGTTCCCACTAGCGGGAGAAGGGCAGTTCTTC; CDR3 protein: CASSWFPLAGEGQFF; D gene: TRBD2; clone size: many; V gene: TRBV11-2; J gene: TRBJ2-1
CDR3 DNA: TGTGCCAGCAGCGTAGCCAGGGGTGGGGAGACCCAGTACTTC; CDR3 protein: CASSVARGGETQYF; D gene: .; clone size: many; V gene: TRBV5-5; J gene: TRBJ2-5
CDR3 DNA: TGTGCCAGCAAGGACTATGGCTACACCTTC; CDR3 protein: CASKDYGYTF; D gene: .; clone size: .; V gene: TRBV6-1; J gene: TRBJ1-2
CDR3 DNA: TGCGCCAGCAGCTTAAACCCCGGACAGAACTCTGGAAACACCATATATTTT; CDR3 protein: CASSLNPGQNSGNTIYF; D gene: .; clone size: few; V gene: TRBV5-1; J gene: TRBJ1-3
CDR3 DNA: TGCGCCAGCAGCCAAGGCGAGGGGACAGGCTTCGGCTACACCTTC; CDR3 protein: CASSQGEGTGFGYTF; D gene: TRBD1; clone size: few; V gene: TRBV4-1; J gene: TRBJ1-2
CDR3 DNA: TGTGCCAGCAGCTTAGATGGCGGGATGGGGAATGAGCAGTTCTTC; CDR3 protein: CASSLDGGMGNEQFF; D gene: .; clone size: few; V gene: TRBV7-9; J gene: TRBJ2-1
CDR3 DNA: TGTGCCAGCAGCGCAGGGTACCGGGACACCGGGGAGCTGTTTTTT; CDR3 protein: CASSAGYRDTGELFF; D gene: .; clone size: many; V gene: TRBV11-3; J gene: TRBJ2-2
CDR3 DNA: TGCAGTGCTAGTGGGGACAGGGGGTACAATGAGCAGTTCTTC; CDR3 protein: CSASGDRGYNEQFF; D gene: TRBD1; clone size: many; V gene: TRBV20-1; J gene: TRBJ2-1
CDR3 DNA: TGTGCCAGCAGTTCTCCGGGCCGAGGACAGGGGGGGCTTTTGAACACTGAAGCTTTCTTT; CDR3 protein: CASSSPGRGQGGLLNTEAFF; D gene: TRBD1; clone size: .; V gene: TRBV25-1; J gene: TRBJ1-1
CDR3 DNA: TGCGCCAGCAGCCAAGACGGCAGGGGAAATCAGCCCCAGCATTTT; CDR3 protein: CASSQDGRGNQPQHF; D gene: .; clone size: many; V gene: TRBV4-1; J gene: TRBJ1-5
CDR3 DNA: TGCAGTGCTGGGGACAGGGGGCATGAAAAACTGTTTTTT; CDR3 protein: CSAGDRGHEKLFF; D gene: TRBD1; clone size: many; V gene: TRBV20-1; J gene: TRBJ1-4
CDR3 DNA: TGCGCCAGCAGCCAAGATCATAGCGGGACCTCGCAGTTCTTC; CDR3 protein: CASSQDHSGTSQFF; D gene: TRBD2; clone size: .; V gene: TRBV4-1; J gene: TRBJ2-1
CDR3 DNA: TGTGCCAGCACCTATGGGCGGGCCTACAATGAGCAGTTCTTC; CDR3 protein: CASTYGRAYNEQFF; D gene: .; clone size: .; V gene: TRBV11-3; J gene: TRBJ2-1
CDR3 DNA: TGCGCCAGCAGCACTGCACAGGCTGGAAACACCATATATTTT; CDR3 protein: CASSTAQAGNTIYF; D gene: .; clone size: few; V gene: TRBV5-1; J gene: TRBJ1-3
CDR3 DNA: TGTGCCAGCAGTTACTCTTGGAAAGAGACCCAGTACTTC; CDR3 protein: CASSYSWKETQYF; D gene: .; clone size: few; V gene: TRBV6-5; J gene: TRBJ2-5
CDR3 DNA: TGCAGCGTTGCAGTGGGGGCCAATGAGCAGTTCTTC; CDR3 protein: CSVAVGANEQFF; D gene: .; clone size: many; V gene: TRBV29-1; J gene: TRBJ2-1
CDR3 DNA: TGCAGTGCTAGCCCGACAGGGATTCCAGATACGCAGTATTTT; CDR3 protein: CSASPTGIPDTQYF; D gene: TRBD1; clone size: few; V gene: TRBV20-1; J gene: TRBJ2-3
CDR3 DNA: TGTGCCAGCAGCACTTTCGGACTGCCCACCTACGAGCAGTACTTC; CDR3 protein: CASSTFGLPTYEQYF; D gene: .; clone size: many; V gene: TRBV28; J gene: TRBJ2-7
CDR3 DNA: TGCGCCAGCAGCCGGGACAGACCCCCGGACGAGCAGTACTTC; CDR3 protein: CASSRDRPPDEQYF; D gene: TRBD1; clone size: many; V gene: TRBV5-1; J gene: TRBJ2-7
CDR3 DNA: TGCAGTGCTACGACAGGGGATCAGCCCCAGCATTTT; CDR3 protein: CSATTGDQPQHF; D gene: TRBD1; clone size: .; V gene: TRBV20-1; J gene: TRBJ1-5
CDR3 DNA: TGCAGCGCCTGCAGGAGCGGTAGCTCCTACGAGCAGTACTTC; CDR3 protein: CSACRSGSSYEQYF; D gene: .; clone size: many; V gene: TRBV29-1; J gene: TRBJ2-7
CDR3 DNA: TGCGCCAGCAGATCCACAGGGACCTATGGCTACACCTTC; CDR3 protein: CASRSTGTYGYTF; D gene: .; clone size: many; V gene: TRBV5-1; J gene: TRBJ1-2
CDR3 DNA: TGTGCCACCAGCAGTCAGAGGGAGGGCAAAAACGTTCAGTACTTC; CDR3 protein: CATSSQREGKNVQYF; D gene: TRBD2; clone size: .; V gene: TRBV15; J gene: TRBJ2-4
CDR3 DNA: TGTGCCAGCAGTTTATGGGACCAAGAGACCCAGTACTTC; CDR3 protein: CASSLWDQETQYF; D gene: .; clone size: many; V gene: TRBV12-3/TRBV12-4; J gene: TRBJ2-5
CDR3 DNA: TGTGCCAGCAGCTTAGTGATTCAGTACTTC; CDR3 protein: CASSLVIQYF; D gene: .; clone size: .; V gene: TRBV11-2; J gene: TRBJ2-4
CDR3 DNA: TGTGCCAGCAGCCACCTTCGGGACAGGGGCAATCAGCCCCAGCATTTT; CDR3 protein: CASSHLRDRGNQPQHF; D gene: TRBD1; clone size: few; V gene: TRBV28; J gene: TRBJ1-5
CDR3 DNA: TGTGCCAGCAGCGTAGGCGGGACCGCGAACACCGGGGAGCTGTTTTTT; CDR3 protein: CASSVGGTANTGELFF; D gene: .; clone size: few; V gene: TRBV9; J gene: TRBJ2-2
CDR3 DNA: TGCGCCAGCAGCCAAGAGACGGTACTTAGCACAGATACGCAGTATTTT; CDR3 protein: CASSQETVLSTDTQYF; D gene: .; clone size: few; V gene: TRBV4-1; J gene: TRBJ2-3
CDR3 DNA: TGTGCCAGCCTGGACAGAGAGAACACTGAAGCTTTCTTT; CDR3 protein: CASLDRENTEAFF; D gene: .; clone size: many; V gene: TRBV12-3/TRBV12-4; J gene: TRBJ1-1
CDR3 DNA: TGCGCCAGCAGCCAAGAGTCAAACAGGGATAATGAGCAGTTCTTC; CDR3 protein: CASSQESNRDNEQFF; D gene: .; clone size: many; V gene: TRBV4-1; J gene: TRBJ2-1
CDR3 DNA: TGCAGTGCTAGATTTTTATCCTCTGGGGCCAACGTCCTGACTTTC; CDR3 protein: CSARFLSSGANVLTF; D gene: .; clone size: many; V gene: TRBV20-1; J gene: TRBJ2-6
CDR3 DNA: TGCGCCAGTCGAAGCGGGAGGGCCGCGAACACCGGGGAGCTGTTTTTT; CDR3 protein: CASRSGRAANTGELFF; D gene: TRBD2; clone size: few; V gene: TRBV10-1; J gene: TRBJ2-2
CDR3 DNA: TGTGCCAGCTCAGGAAGGGGGCGGAACACTGAAGCTTTCTTT; CDR3 protein: CASSGRGRNTEAFF; D gene: TRBD1; clone size: many; V gene: TRBV18; J gene: TRBJ1-1
CDR3 DNA: TGTGCCAGCAGTTGGCGCCCTGGGGATGAGCAGTTCTTC; CDR3 protein: CASSWRPGDEQFF; D gene: .; clone size: many; V gene: TRBV6-5; J gene: TRBJ2-1
CDR3 DNA: TGTGCCAGCAGCTTAGAGACATCAGGGAGTCAAAAACTGTTTTTT; CDR3 protein: CASSLETSGSQKLFF; D gene: .; clone size: few; V gene: TRBV7-8; J gene: TRBJ1-4
CDR3 DNA: TGTGCCAGCAGTTCTAGCGGGATTCGGGGCTACACCTTC; CDR3 protein: CASSSSGIRGYTF; D gene: .; clone size: many; V gene: TRBV11-2; J gene: TRBJ1-2